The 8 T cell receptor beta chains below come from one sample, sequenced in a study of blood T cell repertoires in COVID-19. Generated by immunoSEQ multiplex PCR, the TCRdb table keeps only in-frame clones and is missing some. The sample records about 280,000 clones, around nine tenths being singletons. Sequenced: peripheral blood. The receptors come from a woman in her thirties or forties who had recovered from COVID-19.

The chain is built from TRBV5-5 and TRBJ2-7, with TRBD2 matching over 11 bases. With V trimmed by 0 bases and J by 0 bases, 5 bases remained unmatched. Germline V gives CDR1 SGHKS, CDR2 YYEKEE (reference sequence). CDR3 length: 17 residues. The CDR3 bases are TGTGCCAGCAGCTTGGTACCGGGACTAGCGGTCTCCTACGAGCAGTACTTC. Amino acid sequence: CASSLVPGLAVSYEQYF.

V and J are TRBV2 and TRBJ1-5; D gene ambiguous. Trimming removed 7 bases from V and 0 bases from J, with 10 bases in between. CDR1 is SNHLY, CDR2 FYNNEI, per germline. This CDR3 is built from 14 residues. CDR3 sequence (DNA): TGTGCCAGCACAAAGTCAGATAGCAATCAGCCCCAGCATTTT. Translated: CASTKSDSNQPQHF.

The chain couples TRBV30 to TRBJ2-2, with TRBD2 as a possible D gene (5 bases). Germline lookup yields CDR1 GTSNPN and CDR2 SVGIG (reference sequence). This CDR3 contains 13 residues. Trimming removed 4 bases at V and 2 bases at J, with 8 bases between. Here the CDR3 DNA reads TGTGCCTGGATCCGGGAAAACACCGGGGAGCTGTTTTTT. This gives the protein CAWIRENTGELFF.

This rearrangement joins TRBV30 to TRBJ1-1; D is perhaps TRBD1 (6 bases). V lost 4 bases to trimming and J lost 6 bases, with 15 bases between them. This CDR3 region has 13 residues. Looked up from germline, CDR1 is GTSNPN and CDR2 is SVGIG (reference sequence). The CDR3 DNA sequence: TGTGCCTGGACCCTGACAGGTCACGCTGAAGCTTTCTTT. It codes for CAWTLTGHAEAFF.

The CDR3 DNA is TGTGCCAGCAGCGCCCGGGCAGGGGGCATTTCAGATACGCAGTATTTT. Residues: CASSARAGGISDTQYF. The V and J genes are TRBV9 and TRBJ2-3; TRBD1 matches 8 bases. The trim removed 3 bases at V and 4 bases at J, leaving 10 bases unmatched. Germline lookup yields CDR1 SGDLS and CDR2 YYNGEE. The CDR3 covers 16 residues.

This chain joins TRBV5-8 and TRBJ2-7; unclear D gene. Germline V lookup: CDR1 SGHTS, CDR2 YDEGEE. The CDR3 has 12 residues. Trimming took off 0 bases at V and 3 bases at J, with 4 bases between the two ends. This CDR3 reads CASSLGVYEQYF. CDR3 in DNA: TGTGCCAGCAGCTTGGGAGTCTACGAGCAGTACTTC.

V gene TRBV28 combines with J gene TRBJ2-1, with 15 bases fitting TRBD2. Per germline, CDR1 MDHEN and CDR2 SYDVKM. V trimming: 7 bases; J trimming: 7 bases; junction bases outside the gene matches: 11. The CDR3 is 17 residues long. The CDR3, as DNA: TGTGCCAGCACCCTCTGGGGGGGACTAGCGGGAGGTAATGAGCAGTTCTTC. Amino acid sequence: CASTLWGGLAGGNEQFF.

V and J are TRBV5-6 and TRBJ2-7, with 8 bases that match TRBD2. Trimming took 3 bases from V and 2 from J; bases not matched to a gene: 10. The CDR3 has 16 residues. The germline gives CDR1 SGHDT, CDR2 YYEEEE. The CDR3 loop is CASSSRLVAGTYEQYF. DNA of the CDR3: TGTGCCAGCAGCTCTCGATTAGTAGCGGGGACCTACGAGCAGTACTTC.